This entry lists 3 T cell receptor beta chains sequenced from one sample in a study of CD8 T cells in Susac syndrome. About 0.45 to 1 ug RNA was reverse transcribed with random hexamers. TCRdb used MiXCR to reprocess the immunoSEQ multiplex PCR reads, holding one entry per CDR3 protein. The sample holds 150,000 to 200,000 distinct CDR3 sequences, approximately 92% seen once. Sequenced input: CD4+ T cells from PBMCs. These receptors were obtained from a human donor in good health.

This chain links TRBV6-1 with TRBJ2-1, with D possibly matching TRBD2 (5 bases). Between the trimmed V and J ends, which lost 6 bases and 6 bases, there was a span of 21 bases. The CDR3 has 16 amino acids. Looked up from germline, CDR1 is MNHNS and CDR2 is SASEGT. CDR3 sequence (DNA): TGTGCCAGCAGGGTAGAGGCTAGCTACCCAGGCAATGAGCAGTTCTTC. It translates to CASRVEASYPGNEQFF.

The chain couples TRBV6-5 to TRBJ1-5; 10 bases are shared with TRBD1. CDR1 is MNHEY and CDR2 is SVGAGI in the germline V gene. The J segment lost 7 bases and the V segment lost 0 bases, leaving 3 bases of the junction unmatched. CDR3 length: 15 amino acids. CDR3 sequence (DNA): TGTGCCAGCAGTTACTCTGGGACAGGGGAACAGCCCCAGCATTTT. As protein: CASSYSGTGEQPQHF.

The rearrangement uses TRBV7-2 and TRBJ2-7; D unclear. V gave up 3 bases and J gave up 0 bases, with 12 bases separating them. In germline, CDR1 is SGHTA, CDR2 FQGNSA. The CDR3 consists of 15 residues. The CDR3 sequence: CASSFSSESSYEQYF. For the CDR3, the DNA is TGTGCCAGCAGCTTCTCGTCTGAGAGCTCCTACGAGCAGTACTTC.